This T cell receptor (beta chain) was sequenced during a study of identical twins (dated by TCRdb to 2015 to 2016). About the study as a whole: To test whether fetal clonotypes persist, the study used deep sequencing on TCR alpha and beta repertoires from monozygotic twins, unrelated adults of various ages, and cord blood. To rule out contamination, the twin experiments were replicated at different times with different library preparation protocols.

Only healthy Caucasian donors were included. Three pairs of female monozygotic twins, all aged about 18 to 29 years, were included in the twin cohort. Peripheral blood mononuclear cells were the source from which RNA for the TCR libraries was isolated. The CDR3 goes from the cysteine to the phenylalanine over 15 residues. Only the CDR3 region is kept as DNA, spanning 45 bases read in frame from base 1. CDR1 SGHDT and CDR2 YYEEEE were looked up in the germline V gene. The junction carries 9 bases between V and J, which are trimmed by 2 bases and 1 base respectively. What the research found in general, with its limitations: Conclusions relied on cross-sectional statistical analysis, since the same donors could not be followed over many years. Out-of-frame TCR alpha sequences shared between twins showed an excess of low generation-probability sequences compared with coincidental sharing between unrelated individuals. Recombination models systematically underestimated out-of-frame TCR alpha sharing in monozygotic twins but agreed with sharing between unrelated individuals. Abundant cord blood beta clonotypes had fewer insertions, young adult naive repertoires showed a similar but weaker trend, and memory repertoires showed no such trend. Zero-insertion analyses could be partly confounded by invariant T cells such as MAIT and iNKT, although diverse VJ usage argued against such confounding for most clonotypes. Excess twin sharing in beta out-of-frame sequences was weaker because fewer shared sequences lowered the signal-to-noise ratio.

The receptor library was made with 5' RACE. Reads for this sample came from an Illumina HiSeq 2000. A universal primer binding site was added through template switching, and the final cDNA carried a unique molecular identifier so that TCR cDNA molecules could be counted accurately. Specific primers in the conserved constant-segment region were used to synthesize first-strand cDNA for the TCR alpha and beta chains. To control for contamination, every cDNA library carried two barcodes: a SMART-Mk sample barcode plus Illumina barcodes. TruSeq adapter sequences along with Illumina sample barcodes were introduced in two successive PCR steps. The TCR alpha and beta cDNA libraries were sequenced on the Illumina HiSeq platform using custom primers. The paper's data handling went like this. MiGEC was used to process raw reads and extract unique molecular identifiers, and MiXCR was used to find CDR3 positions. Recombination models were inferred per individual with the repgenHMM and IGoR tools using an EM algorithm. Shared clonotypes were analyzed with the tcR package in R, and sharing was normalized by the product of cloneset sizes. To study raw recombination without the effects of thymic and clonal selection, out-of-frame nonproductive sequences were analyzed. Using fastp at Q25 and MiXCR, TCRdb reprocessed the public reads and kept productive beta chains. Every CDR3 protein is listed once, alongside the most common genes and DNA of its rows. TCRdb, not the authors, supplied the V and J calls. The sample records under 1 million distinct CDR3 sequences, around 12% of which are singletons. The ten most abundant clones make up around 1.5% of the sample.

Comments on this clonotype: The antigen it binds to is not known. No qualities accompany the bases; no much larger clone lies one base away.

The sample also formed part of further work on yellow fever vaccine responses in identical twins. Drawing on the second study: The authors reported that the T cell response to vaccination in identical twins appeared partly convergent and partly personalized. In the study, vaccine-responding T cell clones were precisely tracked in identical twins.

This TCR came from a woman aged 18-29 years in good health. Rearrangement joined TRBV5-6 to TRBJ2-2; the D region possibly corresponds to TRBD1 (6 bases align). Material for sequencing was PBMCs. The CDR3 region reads CASSFGQLNTGELFF. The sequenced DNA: TGTGCCAGCAGCTTTGGACAGCTGAACACCGGGGAGCTGTTTTTT. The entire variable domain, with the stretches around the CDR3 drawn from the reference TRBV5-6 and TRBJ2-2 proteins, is DAGVTQSPTHLIKTRGQQVTLRCSPKSGHDTVSWYQQALGQGPQFIFQYYEEEERQRGNFPDRFSGHQFPNYSSELNVNALLLGDSALYLCASSFGQLNTGELFFGEGSRLTVL.